Following are 6 T cell receptor beta chains from one sample sequenced in a study of neurological immune-mediated disorders. TCRdb recomputed calls from the 5' RACE reads with MiXCR, one row per CDR3 protein. The table records tens of thousands of distinct CDR3 sequences, over 8.5% of them present only once. Time point noted: longitudinal time-point 1 (baseline). Material for sequencing was PBMCs. Receptor source: a male donor with HTLV-1-associated myelopathy (HAM/TSP).

There are many counts of this clonotype. The chain combines TRBV11-2 with TRBJ2-1; D perhaps matches TRBD2 (6 bases). From germline, CDR1 is SGHAT and CDR2 FQNNGV. The CDR3 totals 12 residues. Trimming removed 1 base at V and 15 bases at J, with 13 bases between. DNA for the CDR3: TGTGCCAGCAGCTTAGGACTAGACGGTTCGTTCTTC. Translation gives CASSLGLDGSFF. Based on the CDR3 plus reference TRBV11-2 and TRBJ2-1, the full variable domain is EAGVAQSPRYKIIEKRQSVAFWCNPISGHATLYWYQQILGQGPKLLIQFQNNGVVDDSQLPKDRFSAERLKGVDSTLKIQPAKLEDSAVYLCASSLGLDGSFFGPGTRLTVL.

This clonotype was detected ten times or more. The chain employs TRBV5-1 and TRBJ2-1; weak D call: TRBD2 (6 bases). From germline, CDR1 is SGHRS and CDR2 YFSETQ. The CDR3 has 21 amino acids. V was trimmed by 2 bases and J by 4 bases, leaving 31 bases between them. This CDR3 is CASSLPGEARPGRQIYNEQFF. CDR3 coding DNA: TGCGCCAGCAGCTTACCGGGGGAGGCCCGTCCTGGCCGCCAAATATACAATGAGCAGTTCTTC.

As regards this clonotype: A read error may be the cause here, since a much bigger clone is one base away. This chain joins TRBV7-2 and TRBJ2-5; D uncertain. CDR3 size: 13 residues. Germline V gene lookup returns CDR1 SGHTA and CDR2 FQGNSA. The V gene lost 2 bases and the J gene lost 5 bases, with 9 bases spanning the gap. CDR3: CASSLTSRETQYF. In nucleotides, the CDR3 is TGTGCCAGCAGCTTAACCAGTAGGGAGACCCAGTACTTC. The whole variable domain, remainder taken from reference TRBV7-2 and TRBJ2-5, is GAGVSQSPSNKVTEKGKDVELRCDPISGHTALYWYRQSLGQGLEFLIYFQGNSAPDKSGLPSDRFSAERTGGSVSTLTIQRTQQEDSAVYLCASSLTSRETQYFGPGTRLLVL.

This clonotype has ten or more counts. The chain is built from TRBV12-3 or TRBV12-4 and TRBJ2-3, with D perhaps TRBD1 or TRBD2 (5 bases each). The CDR3 runs 16 residues. The germline V and J ends were trimmed by 4 bases and 4 bases, with 18 bases remaining between them. The CDR3 DNA reads TGTGCCAGCAGTTCGGGGCCCAGGGCTTCCGCAGATACGCAGTATTTT. This codes for CASSSGPRASADTQYF.

This clonotype showed up many times. The V and J genes are TRBV5-1 and TRBJ2-1; 12 bases agree with TRBD2. Germline loops: CDR1 SGHRS, CDR2 YFSETQ. Unmatched junction bases numbered 2, after V lost 4 bases and J lost 0 bases. The CDR3 is 16 amino acids. The CDR3 region has the DNA TGCGCCAGCAGCCCTAGCGGGGGGGCCTCCTACAATGAGCAGTTCTTC. Residues: CASSPSGGASYNEQFF.

This clonotype appeared many times. J is TRBJ1-2 and V is TRBV7-9; D is unclear. Germline CDR1 SEHNR, CDR2 FQNEAQ (reference sequence). This CDR3 spans 17 amino acids. V was shortened by 3 bases and J by 7 bases, with 24 bases between the two germline ends. The CDR3 DNA is TGTGCCAGCAGCTTCGGTGTCAACCCAACTGCTATCTTTGGCTACACCTTC. Its protein product is CASSFGVNPTAIFGYTF. The variable domain in full, completed from reference TRBV7-9 and TRBJ1-2, reads DTGVSQNPRHKITKRGQNVTFRCDPISEHNRLYWYRQTLGQGPEFLTYFQNEAQLEKSRLLSDRFSAERPKGSFSTLEIQRTEQGDSAMYLCASSFGVNPTAIFGYTFGSGTRLTVV.